The clone carrying this TCR beta chain was counted between two and nine times. Antigen unknown. Patients were excluded for uncontrolled infection, other autoimmune disease, pregnancy or lactation. Clinical symptoms, serum thyroxine, TRAb, thyroid ultrasound and orbital computed tomography established diagnosis. The data stem from a study of T cells in Graves' hyperthyroidism and ophthalmopathy. Study-wide results and limits: A model of 13 V-J pairs discriminated ophthalmopathy from stable hyperthyroidism.

There were TCR beta CDR3 regions amplified from RNA transcripts. The HTBI primer set was used in a first-round RT-PCR of the TCR CDR3. Via MiXCR, TCRdb re-called the multiplex PCR reads, giving one row per CDR3 protein. Of some 340,000 distinct CDR3 sequences listed, roughly 13% are singletons. Germline CDR1 is MGHDK and CDR2 is SYGVNS. The CDR3 covers 14 residues. V lost 4 bases and J lost 5, with 12 bases in between. The specimen was blood. The origin of this receptor is a woman in her forties with Graves' ophthalmopathy. The rearrangement links TRBV25-1 to TRBJ1-5, with D possibly TRBD1 on 6 matching bases. CDR3 DNA sequence: TGTGCCAGCAGTGCTTGGGGGCTGGATCAGCCCCAGCATTTT. It translates to CASSAWGLDQPQHF.